Only a few counts were recorded for the clone carrying this T cell receptor beta chain. Its specificity is not known. The data are from a study of cytomegalovirus exposure and HLA in healthy donors. The donors were members of the validation cohort comprising over a hundred subjects, separate from the approximately 630-subject first cohort. Using immunoSEQ multiplex PCR, the repertoire was profiled, and TCRdb retains in-frame clones only, with some absent. The sample lists approximately 280,000 clones, 85% to 90% occurring once. Study outcomes and limitations: A list of roughly 160 TCR beta chains associated with cytomegalovirus was given.

The CDR3 loop spans 13 amino acids. Losses at the gene ends were 8 bases for V and 6 bases for J; bases not matched to a gene: 8. The germline gives CDR1 MNHEY, CDR2 SMNVEV (reference sequence). Sequencing was done on a sample of PBMCs. The clonotype comes from a woman aged 18-29 years in good health and CMV-seronegative. The gene calls are TRBV27 and TRBJ2-7; TRBD1 agrees at 9 bases. The CDR3 spells CASARDRVAEQYF. DNA for the CDR3: TGTGCCAGCGCCCGGGACAGGGTCGCCGAGCAGTACTTC.